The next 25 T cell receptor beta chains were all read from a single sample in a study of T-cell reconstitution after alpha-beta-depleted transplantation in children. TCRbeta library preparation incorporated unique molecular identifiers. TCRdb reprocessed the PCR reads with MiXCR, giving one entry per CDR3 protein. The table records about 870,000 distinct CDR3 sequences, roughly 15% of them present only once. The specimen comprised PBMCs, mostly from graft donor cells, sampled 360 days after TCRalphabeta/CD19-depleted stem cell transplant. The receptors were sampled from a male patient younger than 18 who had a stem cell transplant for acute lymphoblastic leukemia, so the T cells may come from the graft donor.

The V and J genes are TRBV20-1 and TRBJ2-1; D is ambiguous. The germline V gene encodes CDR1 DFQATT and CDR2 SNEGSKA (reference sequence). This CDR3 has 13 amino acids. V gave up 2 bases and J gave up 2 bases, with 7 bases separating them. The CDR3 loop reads CSARQSAYNEQFF. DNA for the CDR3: TGCAGTGCTAGACAGTCGGCCTACAATGAGCAGTTCTTC.

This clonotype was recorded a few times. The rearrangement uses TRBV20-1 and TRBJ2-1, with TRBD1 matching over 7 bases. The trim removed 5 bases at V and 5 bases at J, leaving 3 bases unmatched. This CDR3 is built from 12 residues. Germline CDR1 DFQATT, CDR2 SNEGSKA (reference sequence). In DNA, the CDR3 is TGCAGTGCTGGGACAGAAGACAATGAGCAGTTCTTC. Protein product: CSAGTEDNEQFF.

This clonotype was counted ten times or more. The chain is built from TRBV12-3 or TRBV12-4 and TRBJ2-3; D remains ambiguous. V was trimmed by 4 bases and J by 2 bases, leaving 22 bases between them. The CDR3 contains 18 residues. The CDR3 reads CASSSSWPRVDDTDTQYF. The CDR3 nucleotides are TGTGCCAGCAGTTCCTCTTGGCCCCGGGTCGACGACACAGATACGCAGTATTTT.

The CDR3 DNA reads as TGCAGTGCTAGGGGGGAGGTAGCTCAGCCCCAGCATTTT. It specifies CSARGEVAQPQHF. The chain recombines TRBV20-1 with TRBJ1-5, with D tentatively TRBD1 (5 bases). The V gene's germline CDR1 is DFQATT and CDR2 SNEGSKA (reference sequence). V was pared by 3 bases and J by 6 bases, with 12 bases between. The CDR3 covers 13 residues.

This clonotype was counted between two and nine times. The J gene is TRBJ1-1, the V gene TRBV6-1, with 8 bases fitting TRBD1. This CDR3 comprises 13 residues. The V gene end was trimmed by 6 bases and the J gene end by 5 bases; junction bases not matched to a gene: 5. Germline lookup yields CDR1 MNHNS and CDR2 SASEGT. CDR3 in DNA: TGTGCCAGCAGGGACAGGGAGAGAACTGAAGCTTTCTTT. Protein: CASRDRERTEAFF.

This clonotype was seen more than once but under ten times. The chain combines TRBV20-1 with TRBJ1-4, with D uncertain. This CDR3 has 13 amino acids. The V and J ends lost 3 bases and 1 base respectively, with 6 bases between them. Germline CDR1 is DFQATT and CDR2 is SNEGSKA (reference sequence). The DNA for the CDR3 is TGCAGTGCTAGTCGGAGAACTAATGAAAAACTGTTTTTT. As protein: CSASRRTNEKLFF.

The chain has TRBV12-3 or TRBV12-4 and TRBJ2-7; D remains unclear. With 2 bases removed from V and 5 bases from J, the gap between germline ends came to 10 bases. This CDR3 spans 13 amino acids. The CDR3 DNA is TGTGCCAGCAGTTTACCCCCCCTGCACGAGCAGTACTTC. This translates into CASSLPPLHEQYF.

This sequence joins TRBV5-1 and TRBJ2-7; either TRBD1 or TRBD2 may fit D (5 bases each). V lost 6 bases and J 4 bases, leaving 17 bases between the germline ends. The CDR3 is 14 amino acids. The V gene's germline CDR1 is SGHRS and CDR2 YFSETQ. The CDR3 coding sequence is TGCGCCAGCACCCCGGGGCCTTCGAGGTACGAGCAGTACTTC. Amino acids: CASTPGPSRYEQYF.

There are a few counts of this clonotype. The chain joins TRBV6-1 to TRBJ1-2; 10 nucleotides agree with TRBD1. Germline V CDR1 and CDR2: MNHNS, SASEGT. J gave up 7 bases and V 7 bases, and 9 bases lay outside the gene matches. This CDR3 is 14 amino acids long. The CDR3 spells CASTRAGQGGGYTF. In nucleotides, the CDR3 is TGTGCCAGCACCAGAGCCGGACAGGGGGGTGGCTACACCTTC.

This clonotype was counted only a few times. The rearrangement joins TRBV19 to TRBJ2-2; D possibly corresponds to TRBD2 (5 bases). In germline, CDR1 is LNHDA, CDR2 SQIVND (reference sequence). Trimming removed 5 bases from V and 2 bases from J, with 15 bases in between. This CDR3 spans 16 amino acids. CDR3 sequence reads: CASSGLTAINTGELFF. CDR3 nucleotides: TGTGCCAGTAGTGGACTGACCGCGATTAACACCGGGGAGCTGTTTTTT. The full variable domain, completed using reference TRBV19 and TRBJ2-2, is DGGITQSPKYLFRKEGQNVTLSCEQNLNHDAMYWYRQDPGQGLRLIYYSQIVNDFQKGDIAEGYSVSREKKESFPLTVTSAQKNPTAFYLCASSGLTAINTGELFFGEGSRLTVL.

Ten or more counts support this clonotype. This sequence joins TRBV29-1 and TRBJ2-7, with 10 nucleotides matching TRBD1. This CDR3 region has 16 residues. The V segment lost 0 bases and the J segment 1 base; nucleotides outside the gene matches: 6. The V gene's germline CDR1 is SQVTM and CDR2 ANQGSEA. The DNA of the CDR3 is TGCAGCGTTGAAGATTCGACAGGGGGCTTTTCCTACGAGCAGTACTTC. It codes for CSVEDSTGGFSYEQYF.

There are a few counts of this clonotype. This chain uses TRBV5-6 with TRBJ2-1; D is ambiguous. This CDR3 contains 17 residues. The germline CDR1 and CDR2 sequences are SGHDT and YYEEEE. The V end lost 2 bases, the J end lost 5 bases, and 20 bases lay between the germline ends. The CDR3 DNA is TGTGCCAGCAGCTTCAAGTTCGCTGGGGTCATAGACAATGAGCAGTTCTTC. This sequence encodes CASSFKFAGVIDNEQFF.

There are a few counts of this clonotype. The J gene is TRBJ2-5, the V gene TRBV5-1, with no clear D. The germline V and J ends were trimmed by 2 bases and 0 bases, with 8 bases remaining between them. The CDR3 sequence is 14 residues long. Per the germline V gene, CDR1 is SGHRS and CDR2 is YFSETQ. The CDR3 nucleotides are TGCGCCAGCAGCTTCCCAGCCAACCAAGAGACCCAGTACTTC. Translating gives CASSFPANQETQYF.

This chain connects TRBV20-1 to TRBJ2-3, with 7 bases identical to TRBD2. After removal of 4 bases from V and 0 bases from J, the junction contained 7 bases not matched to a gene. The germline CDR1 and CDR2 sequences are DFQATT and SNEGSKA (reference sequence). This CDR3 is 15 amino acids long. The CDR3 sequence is CSATILATSTDTQYF. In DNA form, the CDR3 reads TGCAGTGCTACGATACTAGCGACTAGCACAGATACGCAGTATTTT.

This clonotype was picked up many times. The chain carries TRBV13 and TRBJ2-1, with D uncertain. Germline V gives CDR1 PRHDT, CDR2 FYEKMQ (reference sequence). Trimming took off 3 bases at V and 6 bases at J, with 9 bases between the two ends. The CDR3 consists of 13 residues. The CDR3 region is CASSLGLPNEQFF. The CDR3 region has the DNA TGTGCCAGCAGCTTGGGTCTCCCCAATGAGCAGTTCTTC.

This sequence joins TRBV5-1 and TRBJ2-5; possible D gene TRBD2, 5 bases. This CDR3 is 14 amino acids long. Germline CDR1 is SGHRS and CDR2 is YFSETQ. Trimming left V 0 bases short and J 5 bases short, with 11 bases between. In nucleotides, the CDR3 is TGCGCCAGCAGCTTGGGTCCGGGAACCGAGACCCAGTACTTC. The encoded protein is CASSLGPGTETQYF.

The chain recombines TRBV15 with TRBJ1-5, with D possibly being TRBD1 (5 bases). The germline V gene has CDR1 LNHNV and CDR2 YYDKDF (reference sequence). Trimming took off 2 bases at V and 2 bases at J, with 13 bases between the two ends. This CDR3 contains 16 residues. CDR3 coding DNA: TGTGCCACCAGCAGAAAAACCCAGGGAGGCAATCAGCCCCAGCATTTT. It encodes CATSRKTQGGNQPQHF.

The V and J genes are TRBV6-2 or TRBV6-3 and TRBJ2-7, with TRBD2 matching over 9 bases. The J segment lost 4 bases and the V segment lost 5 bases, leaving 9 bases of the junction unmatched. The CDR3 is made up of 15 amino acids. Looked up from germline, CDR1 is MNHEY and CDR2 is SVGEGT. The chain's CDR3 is CASSRNSGSRYEQYF. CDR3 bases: TGTGCCAGCAGTCGTAATAGCGGGAGTCGGTACGAGCAGTACTTC.

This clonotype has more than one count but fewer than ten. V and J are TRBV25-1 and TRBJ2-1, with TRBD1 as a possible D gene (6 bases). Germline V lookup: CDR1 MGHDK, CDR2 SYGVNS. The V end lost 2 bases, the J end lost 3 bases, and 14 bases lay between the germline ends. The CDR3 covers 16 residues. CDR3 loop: CASSEQGPPYYNEQFF. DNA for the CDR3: TGTGCCAGCAGTGAACAGGGGCCCCCCTACTACAATGAGCAGTTCTTC.

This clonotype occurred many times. Written as DNA, the CDR3 is TGTGCCAGCAGCTTGGCCGGGACAGAGCCTGAAAAACTGTTTTTT. Translating it yields CASSLAGTEPEKLFF. This chain connects TRBV5-6 to TRBJ1-4, with TRBD1 matching 7 bases. The V and J ends lost 0 bases and 7 bases, in that order; junction bases with no gene match: 6. CDR3 length: 15 residues. Germline lookup yields CDR1 SGHDT and CDR2 YYEEEE.

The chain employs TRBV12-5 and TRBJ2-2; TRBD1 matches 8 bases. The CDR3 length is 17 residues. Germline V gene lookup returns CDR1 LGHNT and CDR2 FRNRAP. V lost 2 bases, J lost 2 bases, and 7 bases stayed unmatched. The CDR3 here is CASGLLRQGINTGELFF. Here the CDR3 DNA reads TGTGCTAGTGGTTTGCTACGACAGGGGATTAACACCGGGGAGCTGTTTTTT.

The DNA of the CDR3 is TGTGCCAGCAGCCCCCAGGGGGGCCCGAACACTGAAGCTTTCTTT. It encodes CASSPQGGPNTEAFF. The chain links TRBV7-3 to TRBJ1-1, with 7 bases aligning to TRBD1. Trimming removed 5 bases from V and 1 base from J; junction bases left unmatched: 7. The germline CDR1 and CDR2 sequences are SGHTA and FQGTGA. The CDR3 consists of 15 residues.

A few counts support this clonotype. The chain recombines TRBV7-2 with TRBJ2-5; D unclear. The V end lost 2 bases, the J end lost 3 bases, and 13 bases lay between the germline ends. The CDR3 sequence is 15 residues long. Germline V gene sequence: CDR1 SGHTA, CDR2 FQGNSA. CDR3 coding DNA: TGTGCCAGCAGCTTATCCCGACGGCTGAAAGAGACCCAGTACTTC. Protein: CASSLSRRLKETQYF.

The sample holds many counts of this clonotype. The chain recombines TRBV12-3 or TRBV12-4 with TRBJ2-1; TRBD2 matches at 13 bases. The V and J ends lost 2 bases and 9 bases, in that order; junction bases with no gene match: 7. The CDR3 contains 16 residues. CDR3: CASSLSLAGGLGEQFF. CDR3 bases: TGTGCCAGCAGTTTATCACTAGCGGGAGGGCTGGGTGAGCAGTTCTTC.

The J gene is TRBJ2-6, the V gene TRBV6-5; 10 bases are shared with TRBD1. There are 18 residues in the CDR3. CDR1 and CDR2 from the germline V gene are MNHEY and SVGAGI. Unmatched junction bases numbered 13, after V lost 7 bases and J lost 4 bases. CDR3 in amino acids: CASTAKGTGEVGANVLTF. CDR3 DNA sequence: TGTGCCAGCACCGCAAAAGGGACAGGGGAGGTCGGGGCCAACGTCCTGACTTTC.